A selection of T cell receptor beta chains follows, all from one sample in a study of cytomegalovirus exposure and HLA in healthy donors. TCRdb keeps only in-frame clones here, not all; method: immunoSEQ multiplex PCR. Here the sample spans approximately 110,000 clones, roughly 94% being singletons. Sequencing input: PBMCs. These receptors were collected from a woman under 30 in good health and CMV-seronegative. CDR3s include the opening cysteine and the closing phenylalanine or tryptophan. D genes are given only for firm matches. Rows give clone size only sometimes, using once, few, many, or a class for an expanded clone.

.,.,TRBV5-4,TRBJ2-7,CASSLAGSTYEQYF,TGTGCCAGCAGCTTGGCGGGGTCAACCTACGAGCAGTACTTC
.,.,TRBV5-1,TRBJ1-4,CASSLAGVPATNEKLFF,TGCGCCAGCAGCTTGGCGGGGGTTCCTGCAACTAATGAAAAACTGTTTTTT
.,.,TRBV28,TRBJ1-1,CASSRVASLGAFF,TGTGCCAGCAGTCGGGTCGCCTCTTTGGGAGCTTTCTTT
.,.,TRBV2,TRBJ1-4,CASSDRSTDEKLFF,TGTGCCAGCAGTGATCGATCGACAGACGAAAAACTGTTTTTT
.,.,TRBV21-1,TRBJ2-5,CASGGNLETQYF,TGTGCCAGCGGGGGCAATTTAGAGACCCAGTACTTC
.,once,TRBV10-2,TRBJ2-1,CASSRVDNEQFF,TGCGCCAGCAGTAGAGTTGACAATGAGCAGTTCTTC
TRBD1,.,TRBV27,TRBJ1-5,CASSLRGDQPQHF,TGTGCCAGCAGCCTCAGGGGGGATCAGCCCCAGCATTTT
.,.,TRBV7-9,TRBJ2-5,CASSPKTRLGETQYF,TGTGCCAGCAGCCCAAAGACCCGATTGGGCGAGACCCAGTACTTC
TRBD1,.,TRBV5-4,TRBJ1-2,CASSLGQGDGYTF,TGTGCCAGCAGCTTGGGACAGGGGGACGGCTACACCTTC
.,.,TRBV11-2,TRBJ1-1,CASSTQQNTEAFF,TGTGCCAGCAGCACACAGCAGAACACTGAAGCTTTCTTT
TRBD2,.,TRBV2,TRBJ2-1,CASSETTGTSVVDEQFF,TGTGCCAGCAGTGAAACAACCGGGACTAGCGTCGTGGATGAGCAGTTCTTC
.,few,TRBV9,TRBJ1-3,CASSVETWRGNTIYF,TGTGCCAGCAGCGTAGAAACATGGAGGGGAAACACCATATATTTT
.,.,TRBV28,TRBJ1-6,CASRGHSYNSPLHF,TGTGCCAGCAGGGGCCACTCCTATAATTCACCCCTCCACTTT
.,once,TRBV12-5,TRBJ2-3,CASGFGTVTDTQYF,TGTGCTAGTGGTTTTGGTACAGTCACAGATACGCAGTATTTT
TRBD1,.,TRBV10-1,TRBJ1-2,CASSPGTANYGYTF,TGCGCCAGCAGTCCCGGGACAGCCAACTATGGCTACACCTTC
TRBD1,.,TRBV11-2,TRBJ1-1,CASSFRIDSRGRRTEAFF,TGTGCCAGCAGCTTTCGGATAGATAGCAGGGGGCGTCGGACTGAAGCTTTCTTT
.,.,TRBV19,TRBJ2-1,CASSRPGSGNEQFF,TGTGCCAGTAGTAGGCCAGGGTCGGGCAATGAGCAGTTCTTC
.,.,TRBV9,TRBJ1-1,CASSVSQGSPEAFF,TGTGCCAGCAGCGTATCTCAGGGTAGCCCTGAAGCTTTCTTT
.,.,TRBV6-1,TRBJ2-1,CASSLSGDYNEQFF,TGTGCCAGCAGTCTTAGCGGAGACTACAATGAGCAGTTCTTC
TRBD1,once,TRBV28,TRBJ2-5,CASSLEGGVETQYF,TGTGCCAGCAGTTTAGAAGGGGGCGTGGAGACCCAGTACTTC
TRBD1,.,TRBV11-1,TRBJ2-3,CASSPTDRDTQYF,TGTGCCAGCAGCCCAACGGACAGGGATACGCAGTATTTT
.,.,TRBV28,TRBJ1-2,CASSLDSRTYGYTF,TGTGCCAGCAGTTTAGACAGCCGCACTTATGGCTACACCTTC
.,.,TRBV5-5,TRBJ2-7,CASSLGAGQGPYEQYF,TGTGCCAGCAGCTTGGGAGCTGGTCAGGGCCCCTACGAGCAGTACTTC
.,.,TRBV4-2,TRBJ2-5,CASSQLSQETQYF,TGTGCCAGCAGCCAACTATCTCAAGAGACCCAGTACTTC
TRBD1,.,TRBV5-4,TRBJ1-6,CASSTGTGTPLHF,TGTGCCAGCAGCACCGGGACAGGCACACCCCTCCACTTT
.,.,TRBV5-4,TRBJ1-1,CASSLDGEGVAFF,TGTGCCAGCAGCTTGGACGGAGAGGGGGTAGCTTTCTTT
.,.,TRBV6-5,TRBJ1-1,CASSGWGEDEAFF,TGTGCCAGCAGTGGGTGGGGCGAGGATGAAGCTTTCTTT
TRBD1,.,TRBV6-1,TRBJ2-5,CASRGTGKGTQYF,TGTGCCAGCAGAGGGACAGGGAAAGGGACCCAGTACTTC
.,.,TRBV5-1,TRBJ2-7,CASSSGTYEQYF,TGCGCCAGCAGCTCCGGGACCTACGAGCAGTACTTC
TRBD2,.,TRBV6-5,TRBJ2-7,CASSYSRGGAEQYF,TGTGCCAGCAGTTACTCGCGGGGGGGCGCAGAGCAGTACTTC
TRBD1,.,TRBV19,TRBJ1-1,CASSIGRGTEAFF,TGTGCCAGTAGTATCGGCAGGGGGACTGAAGCTTTCTTT
TRBD2,.,TRBV6-4,TRBJ2-7,CASSVERGGFYEQYF,TGTGCCAGCAGTGTAGAGCGGGGGGGCTTCTACGAGCAGTACTTC
.,.,TRBV6-5,TRBJ1-1,CASSYSLLTEAFF,TGTGCCAGCAGTTACTCACTGTTGACTGAAGCTTTCTTT
.,once,TRBV7-9,TRBJ1-5,CASSLDSLHQPQHF,TGTGCCAGCAGCTTGGACAGCCTTCATCAGCCCCAGCATTTT